This T cell receptor (beta chain) was obtained from a study of T cell repertoires in cytomegalovirus infection. Across the study: Epitope selection comprised recently identified HLA-C-restricted CMV epitopes and well-studied HLA-B-restricted CMV epitopes. An indication of both CMV infection and matching HLA type came from public TCR beta signatures.

Notes on this clonotype: Its antigen is not identified.

This CDR3 is 15 amino acids long. Germline CDR1 is SGHTA and CDR2 is FQGNSA. J gave up 1 base and V 5 bases, and 7 bases lay outside the gene matches. Regarding the study as a whole: Ex vivo, HLA-C-restricted CMV-specific TCR beta clonotypes prevailed over the rest of the response. CMV carriers with the relevant HLA were identified by cumulative public TCR beta family frequency.

In TCRdb, the reads were re-called with MiXCR into one record per CDR3 protein. Here the sample spans 100,000 to 150,000 distinct CDR3 sequences, 32% being singletons. This sample comprised CD8+ T cells from cultured PBMCs, obtained from culture after CMV antigen stimulation. V and J are TRBV7-2 and TRBJ1-1; TRBD1 aligns across 7 bases. The source of this sequence is a human donor in good health (CMV status not recorded). Some clones in this sample may be carry-over from other donors' samples. The CDR3 loop is CASSPGGGANTEAFF. The CDR3 DNA sequence: TGTGCCAGCAGCCCAGGGGGAGGGGCGAACACTGAAGCTTTCTTT.